These 5 T cell receptor beta chains were sequenced from one sample in a study of CD8+CD57+ T cells in acquired aplastic anemia. Researchers used genomic DNA as the template to profile TCR beta VDJ and CDR3. TCRdb fed the reads into MiXCR, producing one record per CDR3 protein. Here the sample spans about 130,000 distinct CDR3 sequences, roughly 50% being singletons. The sample taken for sequencing was sorted CD4+, CD8+, or CD8+CD57+ T cells (not recorded which) from PBMCs. Receptors were obtained from a human donor in good health, serving as a control.

This clonotype was counted a few times. A much larger clone differs by one base, so this may be a read error. V usage is TRBV18 and J usage is TRBJ2-7, with 8 bases aligning to TRBD1. Germline V gives CDR1 KGHSH, CDR2 LQKENI. J was trimmed by 2 bases and V by 3 bases; bases with no gene match: 6. The CDR3 is 15 residues long. This chain's CDR3 is CASSPGTGNAYEQYF. As DNA, the CDR3 is TGTGCCAGCTCACCCGGGACAGGCAACGCCTACGAGCAGTACTTC.

The chain joins TRBV7-9 to TRBJ2-7; 7 bases are a match to TRBD1. Per the germline V gene, CDR1 is SEHNR and CDR2 is FQNEAQ (reference sequence). After removal of 1 base from V and 1 base from J, the junction contained 1 base not matched to a gene. The CDR3 sequence is 14 residues long. In DNA, the CDR3 is TGTGCCAGCAGCTTAGGGGGACAGTCCTACGAGCAGTACTTC. Its translation: CASSLGGQSYEQYF.

The chain links TRBV20-1 to TRBJ2-7; 13 nucleotides agree with TRBD2. This CDR3 region has 14 residues. Looked up from germline, CDR1 is DFQATT and CDR2 is SNEGSKA (reference sequence). J gave up 3 bases and V 6 bases, and 5 bases lay outside the gene matches. CDR3 in DNA: TGCAGTGCGCGACTAGCGGGGGGTCGCTACGAGCAGTACTTC. Translating gives CSARLAGGRYEQYF.

This clonotype was picked up one time. As the CDR3 is not closed by the conserved phenylalanine or tryptophan, this likely results from a read error. The V gene is TRBV2, the J gene TRBJ2-5, with D perhaps given as TRBD1 or TRBD2 (5 bases each). The CDR3 covers 16 residues. Germline V gives CDR1 SNHLY, CDR2 FYNNEI. Here the CDR3 DNA reads TGTGTCAGCAGTGAGGACACACCGGGGCACGGTGAGGCCCAGTACCTC. Translated, it gives CVSSEDTPGHGEAQYL.

This clonotype has just a few counts. The rearrangement uses TRBV6-2 or TRBV6-3 and TRBJ2-7, with 14 nucleotides matching TRBD2. With V trimmed by 6 bases and J by 6 bases, 10 bases remained unmatched. The CDR3 length is 16 residues. Germline V gene lookup returns CDR1 MNHEY and CDR2 SVGEGT. CDR3 loop: CASRGTSGGRNLEQYF. The CDR3 DNA reads as TGTGCCAGCAGAGGGACTAGCGGGGGCCGGAACCTCGAGCAGTACTTC.